This T cell receptor beta chain was obtained from a study of control samples from healthy donors and cancer patients. Libraries were prepared by immunoSEQ multiplex PCR; TCRdb keeps only in-frame clonotypes and omits some of them. The sample has about 120,000 clones, roughly 89% seen once. Germline CDR1 reads DFQATT; CDR2 reads SNEGSKA (reference sequence). V lost 3 bases and J 11 bases, leaving 13 bases between the germline ends. This CDR3 has 11 amino acids. Sample: blood. V is TRBV20-1 and J is TRBJ1-1; the D gene is possibly TRBD1 (5 bases). This TCR came from a man aged 30 to 45 in good health. The CDR3 sequence: CSARDAGDAFF. In DNA form, the CDR3 reads TGCAGTGCTAGGGACGCGGGGGATGCTTTCTTT.